A selection of T cell receptor beta chains follows, all from one sample in a study of shared clonotypes between healthy human individuals. Sequenced by immunoSEQ multiplex PCR; TCRdb stores in-frame clones only, minus some. Among about half a million clones listed, about 78% were seen once. The sample comprised PBMCs. Receptor source: a middle-aged woman in good health. Some clones in this sample may be carry-over from other donors' samples. The CDR3 runs from the conserved cysteine through the conserved F or W. Fields, in order: D gene, V gene, J gene, clone size, CDR3 DNA, CDR3 protein. The D gene is left open where the match is weak. For some rows the clone size is stated as once, few or many, or as a class when expanded; others skip it.

D: NA; V: TRBV6-6; J: TRBJ1-5; size: NA; DNA: TGTGCCAGCAGTTACCTGGGGGGGAATCAGCCCCAGCATTTT; CDR3: CASSYLGGNQPQHF
D: NA; V: TRBV9; J: TRBJ2-2; size: NA; DNA: TGTGCCAGCAGCGTAGGGCGCCGGAACACCGGGGAGCTGTTTTTT; CDR3: CASSVGRRNTGELFF
D: NA; V: TRBV5-4; J: TRBJ2-5; size: once; DNA: TGTGCCAGCAGCTTGGCAGGGGTGTTGGAGACCCAGTACTTC; CDR3: CASSLAGVLETQYF
D: NA; V: TRBV30; J: TRBJ2-1; size: NA; DNA: TGTGCCTGGAGTGACAGGGAAAGGCAGTTCTTC; CDR3: CAWSDRERQFF
D: NA; V: TRBV7-3; J: TRBJ2-5; size: NA; DNA: TGTGCCAGCAGCTTAACGACGGGGCCACGGGAGACCCAGTACTTC; CDR3: CASSLTTGPRETQYF
D: NA; V: TRBV6-5; J: TRBJ2-1; size: NA; DNA: TGTGCCAGCAGCGGGAGTGTGAATGAGCAGTTCTTC; CDR3: CASSGSVNEQFF
D: TRBD1; V: TRBV5-6; J: TRBJ1-5; size: NA; DNA: TGTGCCAGCAGCTTCGGACAGGGGAATCAGCCCCAGCATTTT; CDR3: CASSFGQGNQPQHF
D: NA; V: TRBV7-2; J: TRBJ2-3; size: NA; DNA: TGTGCCAGCAGCGCCACCTCCACAGATACGCAGTATTTT; CDR3: CASSATSTDTQYF
D: TRBD2; V: TRBV2; J: TRBJ2-2; size: few; DNA: TGTGCCAGCAGTGATGGCGGGAGAACCGGGGAGCTGTTTTTT; CDR3: CASSDGGRTGELFF
D: NA; V: TRBV29-1; J: TRBJ1-1; size: NA; DNA: TGCAGCGTTGGCTCGGGCTGGGGCATGAACACTGAAGCTTTCTTT; CDR3: CSVGSGWGMNTEAFF
D: TRBD2; V: TRBV5-4; J: TRBJ2-1; size: NA; DNA: TGTGCCAGCAGCCGTACTAGCGGACAATACAATGAGCAGTTCTTC; CDR3: CASSRTSGQYNEQFF
D: NA; V: TRBV6-1; J: TRBJ1-5; size: NA; DNA: TGTGCCAGCAACAACAATCAGCCCCAGCATTTT; CDR3: CASNNNQPQHF
D: NA; V: TRBV4-1; J: TRBJ2-1; size: NA; DNA: TGCGCCAGCAGCCATGCCCTAGCAAACAATGAGCAGTTCTTC; CDR3: CASSHALANNEQFF
D: NA; V: TRBV4-3; J: TRBJ2-1; size: NA; DNA: TGCGCCAGCAGCCAAGATCTGGGCTACTACAATGAGCAGTTCTTC; CDR3: CASSQDLGYYNEQFF
D: NA; V: TRBV14; J: TRBJ2-7; size: NA; DNA: TGTGCCAGCAGCCAAGATCATCGCTGGACCGGCGGCGAGCAGTACTTC; CDR3: CASSQDHRWTGGEQYF
D: NA; V: TRBV7-9; J: TRBJ2-5; size: few; DNA: TGTGCCGGAGGGGACTTTGGGACTTACCAAGAGACCCAGTACTTC; CDR3: CAGGDFGTYQETQYF
D: NA; V: TRBV30; J: TRBJ2-1; size: NA; DNA: TGTGCCTGGAATAGGGGTCCCGTCAATGAGCAGTTCTTC; CDR3: CAWNRGPVNEQFF
D: NA; V: TRBV30; J: TRBJ2-1; size: NA; DNA: TGTGCCTGGATATCCGACACCTACAATGAGCAGTTCTTC; CDR3: CAWISDTYNEQFF
D: TRBD2; V: TRBV4-1; J: TRBJ2-1; size: NA; DNA: TGCGCCAGCAGCCAAGGTCTAGCGGGTTTCTATGAGCAGTTCTTC; CDR3: CASSQGLAGFYEQFF
D: TRBD1; V: TRBV5-1; J: TRBJ1-1; size: NA; DNA: TGCGCCAGCAGCTTGGGTACAGGGGGCAGTACTGAAGCTTTCTTT; CDR3: CASSLGTGGSTEAFF
D: NA; V: TRBV11-1; J: TRBJ2-7; size: NA; DNA: TGTGCCAGCAGCTCGGATACCTACGAGCAGTACTTC; CDR3: CASSSDTYEQYF
D: TRBD2; V: TRBV2; J: TRBJ2-5; size: NA; DNA: TGTGCCAGCAAATGGACTAGCGGAAACGTGGGGGAGACCCAGTACTTC; CDR3: CASKWTSGNVGETQYF
D: TRBD1; V: TRBV9; J: TRBJ2-1; size: few; DNA: TGTGCCAGCAGCGTAGAGACAGGGGCGGGCAATGAGCAGTTCTTC; CDR3: CASSVETGAGNEQFF
D: NA; V: TRBV28; J: TRBJ2-7; size: NA; DNA: TGTGCCAGCAGAGATCGGCCGAGAAACTACGAGCAGTACTTC; CDR3: CASRDRPRNYEQYF
D: NA; V: TRBV11-2; J: TRBJ2-5; size: NA; DNA: TGTGCCAGCAGCTTAGTTATTTTTGGGGCCCAAGAGACCCAGTACTTC; CDR3: CASSLVIFGAQETQYF
D: NA; V: TRBV7-9; J: TRBJ2-3; size: NA; DNA: TGTGCCAGCAGCTTAGTGGCTACTAGCTTCACAGATACGCAGTATTTT; CDR3: CASSLVATSFTDTQYF
D: NA; V: TRBV6-6; J: TRBJ2-3; size: few; DNA: TGTGCCAGCAGTACGGGAGATACGCAGTATTTT; CDR3: CASSTGDTQYF
D: NA; V: TRBV5-4; J: TRBJ2-5; size: NA; DNA: TGTGCCAGCAGCTTGGTGAATAAGGAGACCCAGTACTTC; CDR3: CASSLVNKETQYF
D: NA; V: TRBV18; J: TRBJ2-7; size: NA; DNA: TGTGCCAGCTCACCACGCAGGGGAGAAGAGCAGTACTTC; CDR3: CASSPRRGEEQYF
D: NA; V: TRBV28; J: TRBJ1-3; size: few; DNA: TGTGCCAGCAGTGGAGGGGGGTTCTCTGGAAACACCATATATTTT; CDR3: CASSGGGFSGNTIYF
D: NA; V: TRBV7-3; J: TRBJ2-1; size: NA; DNA: TGTGCCAGCAGCCCTGGGCCCTTCTCCTACAATGAGCAGTTCTTC; CDR3: CASSPGPFSYNEQFF
D: NA; V: TRBV19; J: TRBJ2-3; size: NA; DNA: TGTGCCAGTAGTACGGGACTGCGGATTCCAGATACGCAGTATTTT; CDR3: CASSTGLRIPDTQYF
D: NA; V: TRBV28; J: TRBJ1-3; size: few; DNA: TGTGCCAGCATTGGTGGGGGCTTCTCTGGAAACACCATATATTTT; CDR3: CASIGGGFSGNTIYF
D: TRBD2; V: TRBV4-1; J: TRBJ2-7; size: NA; DNA: TGCGCCAGCAGCCGCGGACTAGCGGACTACGAGCAGTACTTC; CDR3: CASSRGLADYEQYF
D: TRBD1; V: TRBV5-8; J: TRBJ2-7; size: NA; DNA: TGTGCCAGCAGCTTGGCCCGGACAGGAACGTACGAGCAGTACTTC; CDR3: CASSLARTGTYEQYF
D: NA; V: TRBV4-3; J: TRBJ2-2; size: NA; DNA: TGCGCCAGCAGCCAACGACCCGGGCCTGGGGAGCTGTTTTTT; CDR3: CASSQRPGPGELFF
D: TRBD1; V: TRBV27; J: TRBJ1-5; size: NA; DNA: TGTGCCAGCGGAACCGGGACAGGGTTGAGCAATCAGCCCCAGCATTTT; CDR3: CASGTGTGLSNQPQHF
D: NA; V: TRBV19; J: TRBJ1-5; size: NA; DNA: TGTGCCAGTAACCCCTCCGGGACGGACAATCAGCCCCAGCATTTT; CDR3: CASNPSGTDNQPQHF
D: NA; V: TRBV7-2; J: TRBJ1-4; size: NA; DNA: TGTGCCAGCAGCTTTGGGGGGGAGGAAAAACTGTTTTTT; CDR3: CASSFGGEEKLFF
D: NA; V: TRBV11-2; J: TRBJ2-4; size: NA; DNA: TGTGCCAGCAGCTTACACGGGAGTGGGGTCAAAAACATTCAGTACTTC; CDR3: CASSLHGSGVKNIQYF
D: NA; V: TRBV10-3; J: TRBJ1-1; size: few; DNA: TGTGCCATCAGGGACAGCGCGAACACTGAAGCTTTCTTT; CDR3: CAIRDSANTEAFF
D: NA; V: TRBV5-6; J: TRBJ2-3; size: NA; DNA: TGTGCCAGCAGCTTGGTCCGGGAGAGGTTAGATACGCAGTATTTT; CDR3: CASSLVRERLDTQYF
D: TRBD1; V: TRBV5-1; J: TRBJ1-1; size: NA; DNA: TGCGCCAGCAGCCCGGACAGGGCGAACACTGAAGCTTTCTTT; CDR3: CASSPDRANTEAFF
D: TRBD2; V: TRBV7-3; J: TRBJ2-2; size: NA; DNA: TGTGCCAGCAGCTTAGTGGCGGGGGCGAACACCGGGGAGCTGTTTTTT; CDR3: CASSLVAGANTGELFF